This TCR beta chain was identified during a study of blood T cell repertoires in COVID-19 (dated by TCRdb to 2020 to 2022). Looking at the study overall: Samples from collaborators originated in the United States, Italy and Spain and spanned both the acute and convalescent phases of COVID-19. The material from the prospective study consisted of cDNA or gDNA derived from T cells, B-cell-depleted T cells, or PBMCs. The dataset comprised deeply sampled blood TCRbeta repertoires from subjects exposed to, actively infected with, or recovered from COVID-19. The repertoires were released in a freely available public database intended as a resource for research on the immune response to SARS-CoV-2. The samples were drawn from two sources: the first 160 participants of the ongoing ImmuneRACE study, and fewer than 1,500 subjects contributed by 6 global collaborators. The sample metadata nearly always contained a de-identified subject ID, COVID-19 status, age in years and sex. Where HLA class I and class II types were available, the types were taken from metadata supplied by the sample provider, not from assay-based typing. Summary of the overall study and its limitations: Clinical and demographic metadata were provided uncurated, with the amount varying by source and participant.

The collaborating institutions used their own protocols to collect whole blood in K2EDTA tubes. Collaborator samples were shipped for TCRbeta analysis as frozen whole blood, isolated PBMCs, or DNA extracted from either sample type. Comment on this clone: No cognate antigen has been identified for it. The sample holds no much larger clone one base away, and base qualities are not on file.

The immunoSEQ Assay, a bias-controlled multiplex PCR, was used to amplify TCRbeta CDR3 regions from genomic DNA. On the authors' methods: Nucleated cell counts per sample were estimated from amplification of reference gene primers within the assay. To quantify the absolute abundance of each unique TCRbeta CDR3 rearrangement, sequence reads were collapsed and filtered. For each sample, productive Simpson clonality was calculated as the square root of Simpson's diversity index across productive rearrangements. TCRdb retrieved this table from immuneACCESS and kept in-frame rearrangements only. Not all clones are present; in checked studies, unresolved V genes account for under half, and no reason is known for the remainder. V and J calls and clone size are given by that table; D and trimming were obtained from the DNA. Recorded for this sample are 150,000 or so clones; about nine tenths of them occurred a single time. About 6.5% of the sample goes to the ten largest clones.

Sequencing was done on a sample of peripheral blood. The source is a man older than 75 with acute or convalescent COVID-19.

The DNA sequence reads TGTGCCACCAGCAGAGTCGTCGGGAAACCCTACGAGCAGTACTTC. It codes for CATSRVVGKPYEQYF. The rearrangement combines TRBV15 with TRBJ2-7, with TRBD2 tentatively as D gene (5 bases match). Spanning cysteine to phenylalanine, the CDR3 consists of 15 amino acids. This entry keeps only the CDR3 DNA: 45 bases, framed from base 1. CDR1 LNHNV and CDR2 YYDKDF are derived from the germline V gene (reference sequence). V loses 1 base, J loses 2 bases, and the germline ends lie 12 bases apart. The reference TRBV15 and TRBJ2-7 proteins fill in what lies around the CDR3, so the full variable domain reads DAMVIQNPRYQVTQFGKPVTLSCSQTLNHNVMYWYQQKSSQAPKLLFHYYDKDFNNEADTPDNFQSRRPNTSFCFLDIRSPGLGDTAMYLCATSRVVGKPYEQYFGPGTRLTVT.